Following are 17 T cell receptor beta chains from one sample sequenced in a study of blood T cells in healthy people across ages. A J-beta primer mix and a sample-barcoded 5' primer were used in a second PCR of about 6 to 12 cycles. A single record per CDR3 protein comes from TCRdb applying MiXCR to the 5' RACE reads. The sample consists of about 1,400,000 distinct CDR3 sequences, 42% of them appearing once. Source material: blood. These receptors originate from a woman under 30 in good health.

There are a few counts of this clonotype. The V gene is TRBV6-6, the J gene TRBJ2-2, with 9 bases lining up with TRBD1. The CDR3 covers 14 residues. V lost 11 bases to trimming and J lost 6 bases; unmatched junction nucleotides: 10. Germline V lookup: CDR1 MNHNY, CDR2 SVGAGI (reference sequence). The CDR3 region has the DNA TGTGCCGGCGGTGGACAGGGGAGGGCCGGGGAGCTGTTTTTT. Its translation: CAGGGQGRAGELFF.

The chain recombines TRBV4-1 with TRBJ2-5; 8 bases match TRBD1. V trimming: 0 bases; J trimming: 5 bases; junction bases outside the gene matches: 8. The germline gives CDR1 MGHRA, CDR2 YSYEKL. CDR3 size: 16 residues. CDR3 DNA sequence: TGCGCCAGCAGCCAAGATCTTGGACAGGGTTTGGAGACCCAGTACTTC. Protein sequence: CASSQDLGQGLETQYF.

The chain carries TRBV4-1 and TRBJ2-1; D may be TRBD2 (5 bases). Germline assignment: CDR1 MGHRA and CDR2 YSYEKL. Trimming pared 3 bases from V and 8 bases from J, leaving 17 bases between. The CDR3 length is 15 residues. The CDR3 protein is CASSHLDSLGDEQFF. CDR3 DNA: TGCGCCAGCAGCCACCTGGACTCCCTTGGGGATGAGCAGTTCTTC.

Points on this clonotype: A much more abundant neighbour one base away suggests this may be a read error. The rearrangement links TRBV2 to TRBJ2-1; TRBD2 matches 12 bases. Germline V gene data show CDR1 as SNHLY and CDR2 as FYNNEI. This CDR3 spans 14 amino acids. The CDR3 bases are TGTGCCAGCAGTCTAGCGGGAGGGGGCAATGTGCAGTTCTTC. Protein: CASSLAGGGNVQFF.

The chain has TRBV6-1 and TRBJ1-1, with D tentatively TRBD1 (5 bases). Germline values: CDR1 MNHNS, CDR2 SASEGT. The CDR3 is made up of 13 amino acids. Trimming pared 6 bases from V and 10 bases from J, leaving 18 bases between. Here the CDR3 DNA reads TGTGCCAGCAGGACAAACCTGGGGGAGAGAGCTTTCTTT. This encodes CASRTNLGERAFF.

This clonotype has a handful of counts. The chain recombines TRBV5-6 with TRBJ2-7, with no clear D. The CDR3 is made up of 14 amino acids. Between the trimmed V and J ends, which lost 0 bases and 5 bases, there was a span of 12 bases. Germline V lookup: CDR1 SGHDT, CDR2 YYEEEE. Here the CDR3 DNA reads TGTGCCAGCAGCTTGGAGGCACTTCTAGACGAGCAGTACTTC. Amino acid sequence: CASSLEALLDEQYF.

On this clonotype: One end of the junction fails to match germline, which may point to a read error. The gene calls are TRBV7-3 and TRBJ2-1, with 10 bases identical to TRBD2. Germline values: CDR1 SGHTA, CDR2 FQGTGA. CDR3 length: 17 residues. CDR3: CTSSYGPSGGLYNEQFF. CDR3 DNA: TGTACCAGCAGCTACGGGCCTAGCGGGGGCCTCTACAATGAGCAGTTCTTC.

CDR3 nucleotides: TGTGCCAGCGGGGACAGATATGGCTACACCTTC. Residues: CASGDRYGYTF. This sequence joins TRBV27 and TRBJ1-2, with TRBD1 identical over 7 bases. The CDR3 length is 11 residues. Germline trimming cut 8 bases from V and 5 bases from J; bases unmatched to any gene: 2. The germline V gene encodes CDR1 MNHEY and CDR2 SMNVEV (reference sequence).

This clonotype was detected a few times. The genes are TRBV10-3 and TRBJ2-5, with TRBD2 matching 8 bases. Looked up from germline, CDR1 is ENHRY and CDR2 is SYGVKD. The CDR3 spans 14 residues. The V segment lost 3 bases and the J segment 5 bases; nucleotides outside the gene matches: 5. In DNA, the CDR3 is TGTGCCATCAGTGATACTAGCGGTTCGGAGACCCAGTACTTC. This encodes CAISDTSGSETQYF.

Worth noting for this clonotype: One end of the junction does not line up with germline, which may come from a read error. This sequence joins TRBV5-1 and TRBJ2-4; D ambiguous. The CDR3 length is 13 residues. Germline lookup yields CDR1 SGHRS and CDR2 YFSETQ. CDR3 coding DNA: TGTGCCAGCAGTGAAGGGGCCAAAAACATTCAGTACTTC. Its translation: CASSEGAKNIQYF. The whole variable domain, remainder taken from reference TRBV5-1 and TRBJ2-4, is KAGVTQTPRYLIKTRGQQVTLSCSPISGHRSVSWYQQTPGQGLQFLFEYFSETQRNKGNFPGRFSGRQFSNSRSEMNVSTLELGDSALYLCASSEGAKNIQYFGAGTRLSVL.

The rearrangement uses TRBV6-1 and TRBJ2-3; 8 nucleotides match TRBD1. Germline CDR1 is MNHNS and CDR2 is SASEGT. The ends lost 7 bases at V and 3 bases at J; junction bases unmatched: 9. The CDR3 covers 15 residues. The CDR3 sequence is CASNRQGIGTDTQYF. The CDR3 nucleotides read TGTGCCAGCAATAGACAGGGGATTGGGACAGATACGCAGTATTTT.

This chain uses TRBV7-8 with TRBJ2-5; D is undetermined. The germline V and J ends were trimmed by 5 bases and 11 bases, with 15 bases remaining between them. The CDR3 runs 12 residues. Germline V gene sequence: CDR1 SGHVS, CDR2 FQNEAQ. The CDR3 sequence is CASSPDLTEQYF. The CDR3 DNA follows: TGTGCCAGCAGCCCAGACTTGACGGAGCAGTACTTC. Based on the CDR3 plus reference TRBV7-8 and TRBJ2-5, the full variable domain is GAGVSQSPRYKVAKRGQDVALRCDPISGHVSLFWYQQALGQGPEFLTYFQNEAQLDKSGLPSDRFFAERPEGSVSTLKIQRTQQEDSAVYLCASSPDLTEQYFGPGTRLLVL.

The V call is TRBV29-1, the J call TRBJ2-7, with D tentatively TRBD1 (6 bases). The germline V and J ends were trimmed by 4 bases and 0 bases, with 13 bases remaining between them. The germline CDR1 and CDR2 sequences are SQVTM and ANQGSEA. This CDR3 comprises 14 residues. The CDR3 spells CSVGVQGSSYEQYF. CDR3 DNA sequence: TGCAGCGTTGGGGTGCAGGGGAGCTCCTACGAGCAGTACTTC.

Only one count was recorded for this clonotype. CDR3 amino acids: CASSQSTGPYEQYF. CDR3 DNA: TGTGCCAGCAGCCAGTCGACGGGACCCTACGAGCAGTACTTC. The chain recombines TRBV3-1 with TRBJ2-7; D possibly uses TRBD1 or TRBD2 (5 bases each). Trimming shortened V by 3 bases and J by 2 bases, and 11 bases separated the two germline ends. This CDR3 region has 14 residues. Looked up from germline, CDR1 is LGHDT and CDR2 is YNNKEL (reference sequence).

A word on this clonotype: Compared with germline, one end of the junction differs, possibly owing to a read error. V gene TRBV10-3 combines with J gene TRBJ2-6, with TRBD2 as a possible D gene (6 bases). Per the germline V gene, CDR1 is ENHRY and CDR2 is SYGVKD. This CDR3 is 15 amino acids long. DNA for the CDR3: TGTGCCATCAGTGAGCCAGGGACTGGGGCCAACGTCCCGACTTTC. Its protein is CAISEPGTGANVPTF.

For the CDR3, the DNA is TGCAGTGCTTCAGTCACTAGCGGGACCTACGAGCAGTACTTC. It codes for CSASVTSGTYEQYF. The chain joins TRBV20-1 to TRBJ2-7; 10 nucleotides line up with TRBD2. The CDR3 runs to 14 residues. The germline gives CDR1 DFQATT, CDR2 SNEGSKA (reference sequence). Losses at the gene ends were 5 bases for V and 2 bases for J; bases not matched to a gene: 6.

This clonotype was seen a handful of times. The gene calls are TRBV10-3 and TRBJ2-3, with 7 bases matching TRBD1. The CDR3 is made up of 14 amino acids. Germline trimming cut 6 bases from V and 0 bases from J; bases unmatched to any gene: 3. The V gene's germline CDR1 is ENHRY and CDR2 SYGVKD. The CDR3 region is CAIRGDSSTDTQYF. The CDR3 region has the DNA TGTGCCATCAGGGGGGACAGCAGCACAGATACGCAGTATTTT.